These 9 T cell receptor beta chains were all obtained from the same sample, sequenced in a study of blood T cell repertoires in COVID-19. Only in-frame clones appear in the TCRdb table, and some are missing; sequencing was by immunoSEQ multiplex PCR. The sample holds more than 60,000 clones, around 91% seen once. Sequences were obtained from peripheral blood. The receptors originated from a human donor in a cohort sampled during active COVID-19.

This clone was recorded only once. The chain employs TRBV3-1 (or the pseudogene TRBV3-2) and TRBJ1-2; TRBD1 matches at 8 bases. V lost 4 bases to trimming and J lost 7 bases; unmatched junction nucleotides: 5. The CDR3 contains 13 residues. Germline V gene sequence: CDR1 LGHDT, CDR2 YNNKEL (reference sequence). This chain's CDR3 is CASSPRGLSGYTF. DNA for the CDR3: TGTGCCAGCAGCCCCAGGGGGCTCAGTGGCTACACCTTC.

The chain employs TRBV2 and TRBJ2-2; the D gene is possibly TRBD2 (5 bases). The V end was cut by 6 bases, the J end by 7 bases, with 15 bases between. Germline lookup yields CDR1 SNHLY and CDR2 FYNNEI. The CDR3 has 14 residues. Written as DNA, the CDR3 is TGTGCCAGCAGCCCCGACTATAGTGGCGGGGAGCTGTTTTTT. As protein: CASSPDYSGGELFF.

This chain links TRBV7-2 with TRBJ2-3; 7 bases agree with TRBD1. J lost 3 bases, V lost 5 bases, and 5 bases had no gene match. CDR1 SGHTA and CDR2 FQGNSA come from the germline V gene. CDR3 size: 14 residues. The CDR3 spells CASSPRQGTDTQYF. The CDR3 nucleotides are TGTGCCAGCAGCCCAAGACAGGGTACAGATACGCAGTATTTT. The full variable domain, in which reference TRBV7-2 and TRBJ2-3 provide the parts outside the CDR3, is GAGVSQSPSNKVTEKGKDVELRCDPISGHTALYWYRQSLGQGLEFLIYFQGNSAPDKSGLPSDRFSAERTGGSVSTLTIQRTQQEDSAVYLCASSPRQGTDTQYFGPGTRLTVL.

The chain links TRBV18 to TRBJ2-3; TRBD2 agrees at 9 bases. Trimming took 5 bases from V and 0 from J; bases not matched to a gene: 6. The CDR3 sequence is 16 residues long. From germline, CDR1 is KGHSH and CDR2 LQKENI. The CDR3 DNA follows: TGTGCCAGCTCATCGTCGACTAGCGGTAGCACAGATACGCAGTATTTT. The encoded protein is CASSSSTSGSTDTQYF. The complete variable domain, with remaining parts taken from reference TRBV18 and TRBJ2-3, reads NAGVMQNPRHLVRRRGQEARLRCSPMKGHSHVYWYRQLPEEGLKFMVYLQKENIIDESGMPKERFSAEFPKEGPSILRIQQVVRGDSAAYFCASSSSTSGSTDTQYFGPGTRLTVL.

The chain carries TRBV7-2 and TRBJ2-5; D unclear. This CDR3 region has 13 residues. The germline V gene has CDR1 SGHTA and CDR2 FQGNSA. Trimming shortened V by 3 bases and J by 1 base, and 6 bases separated the two germline ends. CDR3 DNA: TGTGCCAGCAGCTTGCAGGTCCAAGAGACCCAGTACTTC. Its translation is CASSLQVQETQYF.

V is TRBV6-2 or TRBV6-3 and J is TRBJ2-3; 9 bases are shared with TRBD2. CDR1 is MNHEY, CDR2 SVGEGT, per germline. The CDR3 has 19 amino acids. V shed 0 bases, J shed 3 bases, and the junction held 13 bases outside the gene matches. In DNA, the CDR3 is TGTGCCAGCAGTTACTCGCCTCCCCTAGCGGGGAGTGGAACAGATACGCAGTATTTT. It encodes CASSYSPPLAGSGTDTQYF.

V usage is TRBV4-2 and J usage is TRBJ2-7; a possible D gene is TRBD2 (5 bases). The germline V and J ends were trimmed by 1 base and 2 bases, with 15 bases remaining between them. CDR1 is LGHNA and CDR2 is YNFKEQ in the germline V gene. This CDR3 is 16 amino acids long. The DNA for the CDR3 is TGTGCCAGCAGCCAAGCGATGGGGAGTTTACCCTACGAGCAGTACTTC. It encodes CASSQAMGSLPYEQYF.

The chain has TRBV2 and TRBJ1-2; TRBD1 aligns across 9 bases. CDR3 length equals 13 residues. The V gene end was trimmed by 9 bases and the J gene end by 3 bases; junction bases not matched to a gene: 5. Germline loops: CDR1 SNHLY, CDR2 FYNNEI. The CDR3 sequence: CASVRTGDYGYTF. As DNA, the CDR3 is TGTGCCAGTGTTAGGACAGGGGACTATGGCTACACCTTC.

This clone has just a few counts. The chain employs TRBV7-9 and TRBJ1-5; D unresolved. Germline V gene data show CDR1 as SEHNR and CDR2 as FQNEAQ (reference sequence). The CDR3 runs to 15 residues. V was shortened by 5 bases and J by 0 bases, with 11 bases between the two germline ends. The CDR3 nucleotides are TGTGCCAGCAGCGCCCCGGGAGATAGCAATCAGCCCCAGCATTTT. The encoded protein is CASSAPGDSNQPQHF.